What follows are 28 T cell receptor beta chains derived from one specimen sequenced in a study of OX40 agonist ivuxolimab in advanced cancers. Clones were sequenced by immunoSEQ multiplex PCR, and TCRdb holds only the in-frame ones, with some missing. There are tens of thousands of clones in the sample; around 85% occur only once, and roughly half lies in the top ten. The sequencing here drew on CD4+ or CD8+ T cells sorted from blood, taken in a trial of the OX40 agonist ivuxolimab. All receptors come from an adult with an advanced solid tumor such as melanoma, head and neck, liver or kidney cancer.

This chain links TRBV10-1 with TRBJ1-2; no clear D. The germline gives CDR1 WNHNN, CDR2 SYGVQD (reference sequence). V gave up 3 bases and J gave up 3 bases, with 17 bases separating them. The CDR3 consists of 16 residues. CDR3 coding DNA: TGCGCCAGCAGTGACGATAGGAGGCCCCCTTACTATGGCTACACCTTC. It is translated as CASSDDRRPPYYGYTF.

In its sample, this clone was seen a few times. This chain joins TRBV7-9 and TRBJ2-4; a possible D gene is TRBD2 (6 bases). This CDR3 has 16 amino acids. The ends were cut back, 1 base at V and 0 bases at J, with 10 bases in the middle. Germline CDR1 SEHNR, CDR2 FQNEAQ (reference sequence). The CDR3 is CASSLGAGTAKNIQYF. For the CDR3, the DNA is TGTGCCAGCAGCTTAGGGGCGGGGACAGCCAAAAACATTCAGTACTTC.

This clone is a singleton in its sample. The rearrangement uses TRBV19 and TRBJ2-7; TRBD2 aligns across 9 bases. V gave up 0 bases and J gave up 0 bases; unmatched junction bases: 0. Germline values: CDR1 LNHDA, CDR2 SQIVND (reference sequence). This CDR3 contains 15 residues. The CDR3 DNA follows: TGTGCCAGTAGTATAGATAGCGGGAGCTCCTACGAGCAGTACTTC. Protein: CASSIDSGSSYEQYF.

The rearrangement joins TRBV5-5 to TRBJ2-7; possibly TRBD2 for D (5 bases). CDR1 SGHKS and CDR2 YYEKEE come from the germline V gene (reference sequence). V lost 0 bases, J lost 0 bases, and 7 bases lay in between. The CDR3 extends over 14 amino acids. This CDR3 is CASSLGDYSYEQYF. Written as DNA, the CDR3 is TGTGCCAGCAGCTTGGGAGACTACTCCTACGAGCAGTACTTC.

The chain combines TRBV30 with TRBJ2-3; D may be TRBD2 (6 bases). The germline CDR1 and CDR2 sequences are GTSNPN and SVGIG (reference sequence). V lost 8 bases to trimming and J lost 2 bases, with 11 bases between them. CDR3 length: 12 amino acids. The CDR3 DNA reads as TGTGCCGGTAGCGGATCCACAGATACGCAGTATTTT. It translates to CAGSGSTDTQYF.

The genes are TRBV15 and TRBJ2-3; tentatively, D is TRBD2 (5 bases). The V gene lost 3 bases and the J gene lost 4 bases, with 17 bases spanning the gap. This CDR3 region has 16 residues. The germline gives CDR1 LNHNV, CDR2 YYDKDF (reference sequence). In nucleotides, the CDR3 is TGTGCCACCAGCAGGAGCGGAAACAAGGCGGCAGATACGCAGTATTTT. This gives the protein CATSRSGNKAADTQYF.

The genes are TRBV7-2 and TRBJ1-2; D is perhaps TRBD1 (6 bases). CDR3 length: 13 residues. V was cut by 5 bases and J by 6 bases, with 13 bases left in between. From germline, CDR1 is SGHTA and CDR2 FQGNSA. CDR3 bases: TGTGCCAGCAGCCGCGGGACACTTGATGGCTACACCTTC. Translated, it gives CASSRGTLDGYTF. Full variable domain (rest looked up from reference TRBV7-2 and TRBJ1-2): GAGVSQSPSNKVTEKGKDVELRCDPISGHTALYWYRQSLGQGLEFLIYFQGNSAPDKSGLPSDRFSAERTGGSVSTLTIQRTQQEDSAVYLCASSRGTLDGYTFGSGTRLTVV.

The chain has TRBV29-1 and TRBJ2-2; D gene uncertain. The CDR3 has 15 residues. Trimming took 0 bases from V and 4 from J, leaving 12 bases between them. Germline CDR1 is SQVTM and CDR2 is ANQGSEA. In DNA, the CDR3 is TGCAGCGTTGAAGATTGGCCAAGGTCCACCGGGGAGCTGTTTTTT. Translating gives CSVEDWPRSTGELFF.

The count of this clone is one. Sequence at one end of the junction differs from germline and may be a read error. This sequence joins TRBV7-7 and TRBJ2-7; 9 bases map to TRBD1. CDR3 length equals 13 residues. Looked up from germline, CDR1 is SSHAT and CDR2 is FNYEAQ (reference sequence). CDR3 amino acids: CASSRTGEDEQYF. The DNA of the CDR3 is TGTGCTAGCAGCCGGACAGGGGAGGACGAGCAGTACTTC.

The chain uses TRBV5-5 and TRBJ2-2; D may be TRBD1 (6 bases). CDR1 and CDR2 (germline): SGHKS, YYEKEE (reference sequence). The CDR3 is 15 residues long. V dropped 4 bases and J dropped 2 bases, with 12 bases sitting between them. The CDR3 DNA is TGTGCCAGCAGCCGGACAGCCCAAAACACCGGGGAGCTGTTTTTT. Its protein product is CASSRTAQNTGELFF.

The V and J genes are TRBV9 and TRBJ1-2; the D is unclear. There are 13 residues in the CDR3. Germline CDR1 SGDLS, CDR2 YYNGEE. V was pared by 2 bases and J by 4 bases, with 9 bases between. CDR3: CASSVFPGYGYTF. Here the CDR3 DNA reads TGTGCCAGCAGCGTGTTCCCCGGCTATGGCTACACCTTC.

CDR3 bases: TGTGCCAGCGGTGAGGAGAACACTGAAGCTTTCTTT. Translation: CASGEENTEAFF. This rearrangement joins TRBV28 to TRBJ1-1, with D unclear. The CDR3 loop spans 12 amino acids. Germline CDR1 reads MDHEN; CDR2 reads SYDVKM. Between the trimmed V and J ends, which lost 8 bases and 1 base, there was a span of 8 bases.

The J gene is TRBJ1-5, the V gene TRBV28; tentative D call: TRBD1 (5 bases). Trimming stripped 7 bases from V and 3 bases from J, with 16 bases between. The CDR3 has 15 amino acids. Germline CDR1 MDHEN, CDR2 SYDVKM. In DNA, the CDR3 is TGTGCCAGCACATCCCCTGGGGCAGCCAATCAGCCCCAGCATTTT. Translating gives CASTSPGAANQPQHF.

The V call is TRBV5-4, the J call TRBJ2-1; TRBD2 is a possible D gene (5 bases). Germline-derived CDR1 and CDR2 are SGHNT and YYREEE (reference sequence). This CDR3 is 13 amino acids long. Trimming removed 9 bases from V and 5 bases from J, with 15 bases in between. DNA for the CDR3: TGTGCCATCCATTTGAGGGAACACAATGAGCAGTTCTTC. Protein product: CAIHLREHNEQFF.

This chain joins TRBV19 and TRBJ1-2, with 10 bases lining up with TRBD1. Germline V gene sequence: CDR1 LNHDA, CDR2 SQIVND (reference sequence). The length of the CDR3 is 15 residues. Losses at the gene ends were 5 bases for V and 4 bases for J; bases not matched to a gene: 7. The chain's CDR3 is CASSPGQGGIYGYTF. CDR3 DNA sequence: TGTGCCAGTAGTCCCGGACAGGGGGGAATCTATGGCTACACCTTC.

J is TRBJ1-3 and V is TRBV25-1, with D hard to call. V shed 8 bases and J shed 1 base, with 6 bases lying between them. The CDR3 is 12 amino acids. Germline V gene lookup returns CDR1 MGHDK and CDR2 SYGVNS. The CDR3 region is CASPLSGNTIYF. The CDR3 nucleotides are TGTGCCAGCCCCCTGTCTGGAAACACCATATATTTT.

V and J are TRBV11-3 and TRBJ2-2; D not certain. V shed 5 bases and J shed 3 bases, with 13 bases lying between them. This CDR3 region has 15 residues. Per germline, CDR1 SGHNT and CDR2 YENEEA. CDR3 sequence (DNA): TGTGCCAGCAGCCACCGCTCTATTCACACCGGGGAGCTGTTTTTT. This codes for CASSHRSIHTGELFF.

On this clone: A junction boundary mismatches the germline segment, possibly from a read error. The chain couples TRBV7-7 to TRBJ2-7, with D possibly TRBD1 on 6 matching bases. CDR3 length: 13 residues. Germline V lookup: CDR1 SSHAT, CDR2 FNYEAQ (reference sequence). Here the CDR3 reads CASSIGRGYEQYF. CDR3 sequence (DNA): TGTGCTAGCAGCATAGGCAGGGGATACGAGCAGTACTTC.

The gene calls are TRBV9 and TRBJ1-4; D is possibly TRBD1 (6 bases). CDR1 and CDR2 (germline): SGDLS, YYNGEE. Deletions cut 0 bases from V and 0 bases from J, with 12 bases between. The CDR3 spans 17 residues. The CDR3 nucleotides are TGTGCCAGCAGCGTAGAAGAGGGGGATGCAACTAATGAAAAACTGTTTTTT. Encoded protein: CASSVEEGDATNEKLFF.

This clone was counted a few times. The chain links TRBV29-1 to TRBJ1-1; D unclear. The CDR3 extends over 12 amino acids. Germline CDR1 and CDR2: SQVTM and ANQGSEA. V lost 0 bases and J 8 bases, leaving 10 bases between the germline ends. CDR3 nucleotides: TGCAGCGTTGAAGATAACAGAGAGGAAGCTTTCTTT. Its protein is CSVEDNREEAFF.

The genes are TRBV2 and TRBJ1-2; D may be TRBD1 (5 bases). Trimming removed 1 base from V and 7 bases from J, with 10 bases in between. The CDR3 is 13 amino acids. Germline V gene sequence: CDR1 SNHLY, CDR2 FYNNEI. For the CDR3, the DNA is TGTGCCAGCAGTGAAGGCGGGGCGGGTGGCTACACCTTC. Protein sequence: CASSEGGAGGYTF.

The chain joins TRBV18 to TRBJ1-1, with TRBD1 as a possible D gene (5 bases). The CDR3 totals 14 residues. Trimming stripped 2 bases from V and 1 base from J, with 8 bases between. Germline lookup yields CDR1 KGHSH and CDR2 LQKENI. Written as DNA, the CDR3 is TGTGCCAGCTCACCAGGGGCCCAGAACACTGAAGCTTTCTTT. It translates to CASSPGAQNTEAFF.

This chain uses TRBV15 with TRBJ1-1; no clear D. The CDR3 runs 12 residues. Trimming took 5 bases from V and 7 from J, leaving 11 bases between them. Germline-derived CDR1 and CDR2 are LNHNV and YYDKDF (reference sequence). This CDR3 is CATSEGIYEAFF. DNA of the CDR3: TGTGCCACCAGCGAGGGAATTTATGAAGCTTTCTTT. The variable domain in full, completed from reference TRBV15 and TRBJ1-1, reads DAMVIQNPRYQVTQFGKPVTLSCSQTLNHNVMYWYQQKSSQAPKLLFHYYDKDFNNEADTPDNFQSRRPNTSFCFLDIRSPGLGDTAMYLCATSEGIYEAFFGQGTRLTVV.

The chain uses TRBV28 and TRBJ1-2; D gene unclear. The V end was cut by 7 bases, the J end by 5 bases, with 26 bases between. CDR1 MDHEN and CDR2 SYDVKM come from the germline V gene. This CDR3 region has 17 residues. The CDR3 bases are TGTGCCAGCATCTCGATCTGGCAGGCCGCCATGTGGTATGGCTACACCTTC. It yields the protein CASISIWQAAMWYGYTF.

This rearrangement joins TRBV28 to TRBJ2-5; no reliable D call. Germline V gives CDR1 MDHEN, CDR2 SYDVKM. The CDR3 is 16 amino acids. Between the trimmed V and J ends, which lost 1 base and 1 base, there was a span of 13 bases. CDR3 sequence (DNA): TGTGCCAGCAGTTTATACGGCAAGACTCCCCAAGAGACCCAGTACTTC. It codes for CASSLYGKTPQETQYF.

The rearrangement uses TRBV25-1 and TRBJ1-2; 9 bases are a match to TRBD1. Unmatched junction bases numbered 4, after V lost 6 bases and J lost 5 bases. Germline values: CDR1 MGHDK, CDR2 SYGVNS. There are 13 residues in the CDR3. The CDR3 region has the DNA TGTGCCAGCAGCAAGGGACAGGGTTATGGCTACACCTTC. Its translation: CASSKGQGYGYTF.

The chain recombines TRBV30 with TRBJ2-7; 9 nucleotides line up with TRBD1. V trimming: 5 bases; J trimming: 2 bases; junction bases outside the gene matches: 4. The CDR3 sequence is 13 residues long. Germline CDR1 GTSNPN, CDR2 SVGIG (reference sequence). In DNA form, the CDR3 reads TGTGCCTGGGCCCGGGACAGGGCCTACGAGCAGTACTTC. The encoded protein is CAWARDRAYEQYF. The entire variable domain, with the rest obtained from reference TRBV30 and TRBJ2-7, is as follows: SQTIHQWPATLVQPVGSPLSLECTVEGTSNPNLYWYRQAAGRGLQLLFYSVGIGQISSEVPQNLSASRPQDRQFILSSKKLLLSDSGFYLCAWARDRAYEQYFGPGTRLTVT.

This chain links TRBV9 with TRBJ1-1; 8 bases match TRBD1. The CDR3 loop spans 15 amino acids. Germline CDR1 is SGDLS and CDR2 is YYNGEE. Trimming cost V 4 bases and J 0 bases; bases outside gene matches: 5. The CDR3 loop reads CASSPRDRLNTEAFF. The CDR3 DNA is TGTGCCAGCAGCCCCCGGGACAGGCTGAACACTGAAGCTTTCTTT.